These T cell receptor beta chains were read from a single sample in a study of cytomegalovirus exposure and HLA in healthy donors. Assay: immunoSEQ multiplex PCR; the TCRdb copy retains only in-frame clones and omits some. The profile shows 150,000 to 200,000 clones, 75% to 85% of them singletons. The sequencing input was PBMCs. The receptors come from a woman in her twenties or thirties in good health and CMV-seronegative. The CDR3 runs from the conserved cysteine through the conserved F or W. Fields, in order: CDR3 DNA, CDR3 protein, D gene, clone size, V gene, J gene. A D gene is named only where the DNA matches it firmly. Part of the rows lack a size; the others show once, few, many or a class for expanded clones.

DNA: TGTGCCAGCAGCGTAGACATGGGACTAGAAAGGAATGAGCAGTTCTTC
CDR3: CASSVDMGLERNEQFF
D: TRBD2
size: .
V: TRBV9
J: TRBJ2-1

DNA: TGCGCCACCCGTCCGGGGGCGGGAGGGTACGAGCAGTACTTC
CDR3: CATRPGAGGYEQYF
D: TRBD2
size: .
V: TRBV5-1
J: TRBJ2-7

DNA: TGTGCCACCAGCAGGAGTTTCGGAAAGACTAGTGGTGATACGCAGTATTTT
CDR3: CATSRSFGKTSGDTQYF
D: .
size: .
V: TRBV15
J: TRBJ2-3

DNA: TGTGCCAGCAGCCAAGATCCGACGGGAGAATCTGGCGAGCAGTACTTC
CDR3: CASSQDPTGESGEQYF
D: .
size: .
V: TRBV4-2
J: TRBJ2-7

DNA: TGTGCCAGCAGTCCCGACACGGGAGGAGGGACCCAGTACTTC
CDR3: CASSPDTGGGTQYF
D: TRBD2
size: .
V: TRBV28
J: TRBJ2-5

DNA: TGTGCCAGCACCCTTAGCGGGGGGCGAACCGGGGAGCTGTTTTTT
CDR3: CASTLSGGRTGELFF
D: TRBD2
size: .
V: TRBV7-9
J: TRBJ2-2

DNA: TGTGCCAGCAGCATCGGACGGGGACAGGGGGCGTATGAGCAGTTCTTC
CDR3: CASSIGRGQGAYEQFF
D: TRBD1
size: few
V: TRBV28
J: TRBJ2-1

DNA: TGTGCCAGCAGCCCCGGGACAGGGATAGCGGGAGTCAACGAGCAGTACTTC
CDR3: CASSPGTGIAGVNEQYF
D: .
size: .
V: TRBV9
J: TRBJ2-7

DNA: TGTGCCAGCAGCTTAGCGTCAGGGGGCGGCCTTCGTAGCAATCAGCCCCAGCATTTT
CDR3: CASSLASGGGLRSNQPQHF
D: TRBD1
size: .
V: TRBV7-2
J: TRBJ1-5

DNA: TGTGCCAGCAGCTTCATTGCCAGGGCGGGGGATACGCAGTATTTT
CDR3: CASSFIARAGDTQYF
D: .
size: .
V: TRBV5-6
J: TRBJ2-3

DNA: TGTGCCAGCACCCTGGACAATAAAGCTTTCTTT
CDR3: CASTLDNKAFF
D: .
size: .
V: TRBV6-5
J: TRBJ1-1

DNA: TGTGCCAGCAGTTTGGCCCCTGGGGCTAGCGGAGGAGTCGAGCAGTACTTC
CDR3: CASSLAPGASGGVEQYF
D: TRBD2
size: .
V: TRBV28
J: TRBJ2-7

DNA: TGTGCCAGTAACAGGGCATCAAATTCACCCCTCCACTTT
CDR3: CASNRASNSPLHF
D: .
size: once
V: TRBV19
J: TRBJ1-6

DNA: TGTGCCAGCTCACCCCGGGACAGTACCAACACTGAAGCTTTCTTT
CDR3: CASSPRDSTNTEAFF
D: TRBD1
size: .
V: TRBV18
J: TRBJ1-1

DNA: TGTGCCAGCAGTGGGATGGCTAGCGGGAGTACTGGGGCCAACGTCCTGACTTTC
CDR3: CASSGMASGSTGANVLTF
D: TRBD2
size: .
V: TRBV2
J: TRBJ2-6